The entry that follows covers one TCR beta chain sequence. This sample is part of a study of T-cell memory formation after mild COVID-19. Per germline, CDR1 LNHDA and CDR2 SQIVND (reference sequence). The ends lost 7 bases at V and 6 bases at J; junction bases unmatched: 11. The CDR3 covers 16 residues. In TCRdb, the 5' RACE reads were re-called with MiXCR into one record per CDR3 protein. The data show almost 550,000 distinct CDR3 sequences, roughly 22% seen once. The TCR comes from an adult woman who had mild COVID-19 (a few samples of this study predate the infection). Cell type and time point are not known. The V call is TRBV19, the J call TRBJ2-7, with 14 nucleotides matching TRBD2. Source material: PBMCs or a T cell subset sorted from them (not recorded which). This CDR3 reads CASTSGTSGRGGEQYF. CDR3 bases: TGTGCCAGTACCTCCGGGACTAGCGGGAGAGGGGGCGAGCAGTACTTC.